Presented here are 12 T cell receptor beta chains from one specimen sequenced in a study of blood T cells in healthy people across ages. Next came a second PCR, run for about 6 to 11 cycles, which used a sample-barcoded 5' primer along with a J-beta primer mix. TCRdb independently ran MiXCR on the 5' RACE reads; one entry per CDR3 protein. The table lists 1,800,000 or so distinct CDR3 sequences, about two fifths of them singletons. The sequencing input was blood. The receptors derive from a human donor in good health.

The V call is TRBV7-2, the J call TRBJ1-2; D unclear. The CDR3 spans 15 residues. Germline V CDR1 and CDR2: SGHTA, FQGNSA. V lost 0 bases and J lost 5, with 13 bases in between. CDR3: CASSLARLQVYGYTF. The CDR3, as DNA: TGTGCCAGCAGCTTAGCGCGATTACAAGTATATGGCTACACCTTC.

The chain is built from TRBV12-3 or TRBV12-4 and TRBJ2-3; 8 bases map to TRBD2. V trimming: 10 bases; J trimming: 4 bases; junction bases outside the gene matches: 13. This CDR3 has 15 residues. This CDR3 reads CAIVEAGVSADTQYF. In DNA form, the CDR3 reads TGTGCCATAGTAGAAGCGGGGGTTAGCGCAGATACGCAGTATTTT.

This CDR3 reads CASQPSDPYNEQFF. Written as DNA, the CDR3 is TGTGCCTCACAGCCGAGTGACCCATACAATGAGCAGTTCTTC. The rearrangement uses TRBV24-1 and TRBJ2-1; no clear D. CDR3 length: 14 amino acids. V gave up 12 bases and J gave up 4 bases, with 18 bases separating them. The germline gives CDR1 KGHDR, CDR2 SFDVKD.

The chain has TRBV20-1 and TRBJ2-2, with D hard to call. The V gene lost 0 bases and the J gene lost 0 bases, with 5 bases spanning the gap. Germline-derived CDR1 and CDR2 are DFQATT and SNEGSKA (reference sequence). The CDR3 is 14 amino acids. In nucleotides, the CDR3 is TGCAGTGCTAGAGACAACGCGAACACCGGGGAGCTGTTTTTT. Its protein is CSARDNANTGELFF.

A word on this clonotype: Its ends do not fully match the called genes, so a read error is possible. V gene TRBV11-2 combines with J gene TRBJ2-3; no definite D call. CDR1 and CDR2 (germline): SGHAT, FQNNGV. CDR3 length: 14 amino acids. The CDR3, as DNA: TGTGCCAGCAGCTTCTCCTACGTAGCAGATGCGCAGTATTTT. It translates to CASSFSYVADAQYF.

Remarks on this clonotype: The junction departs from germline at one end; a sequencing error may be responsible. J is TRBJ2-4 and V is TRBV27; TRBD1 matches 8 bases. The DNA end is more similar to TRBJ2-5, so the J call may be wrong. CDR1 is MNHEY and CDR2 is SMNVEV in the germline V gene (reference sequence). This CDR3 comprises 16 residues. The CDR3 bases are TGTGCCAGCGGTTTTACCGGACAGGGACTTCAAGAGACCCAGTACTTC. It translates to CASGFTGQGLQETQYF.

V gene TRBV2 combines with J gene TRBJ2-4; no clear D. Near its end, the DNA agrees better with TRBJ2-7, so the J call may be wrong. The CDR3 loop spans 12 amino acids. CDR1 is SNHLY and CDR2 is FYNNEI in the germline V gene. This chain's CDR3 is CASSSFGYEQYF. CDR3 bases: TGTGCCAGCAGTAGCTTCGGCTACGAGCAGTACTTC.

The chain carries TRBV20-1 and TRBJ2-2, with no clear D. The germline V gene encodes CDR1 DFQATT and CDR2 SNEGSKA (reference sequence). The length of the CDR3 is 13 residues. V shed 1 base and J shed 4 bases, with 7 bases lying between them. CDR3 loop: CSARVLGTGELFF. CDR3 DNA sequence: TGCAGTGCTAGAGTCTTAGGCACCGGGGAGCTGTTTTTT.

This chain uses TRBV10-2 with TRBJ2-1, with TRBD2 matching 12 bases. From germline, CDR1 is WSHSY and CDR2 SAAADI. V lost 3 bases, J lost 1 base, and 13 bases stayed unmatched. This CDR3 has 20 amino acids. CDR3 nucleotides: TGCGCCAGCAGTGACCCCGGACTAGCGGGGAAAGACTCTTCCTACAATGAGCAGTTCTTC. Protein: CASSDPGLAGKDSSYNEQFF.

This clonotype occurred a few times. The chain links TRBV12-3 or TRBV12-4 to TRBJ2-5; 8 positions agree with TRBD2. J gave up 1 base and V 7 bases, and 5 bases lay outside the gene matches. The CDR3 length is 14 residues. CDR3 region: CASNRAGAQETQYF. The CDR3 DNA reads as TGTGCCAGCAATCGAGCGGGGGCCCAAGAGACCCAGTACTTC.

The V call is TRBV28, the J call TRBJ2-1; 10 bases map to TRBD2. J lost 4 bases, V lost 6 bases, and 12 bases had no gene match. The CDR3 covers 17 residues. Germline V gives CDR1 MDHEN, CDR2 SYDVKM. The CDR3: CASSLIPPGLAYNEQFF. The CDR3 region has the DNA TGTGCCAGCAGCCTTATACCGCCGGGACTAGCGTACAATGAGCAGTTCTTC.

V gene TRBV28 combines with J gene TRBJ1-1, with 12 nucleotides matching TRBD1. This CDR3 is 15 amino acids long. The V gene end was trimmed by 8 bases and the J gene end by 2 bases; junction bases not matched to a gene: 6. CDR1 and CDR2 from the germline V gene are MDHEN and SYDVKM. CDR3 residues: CASRGTGGGNTEAFF. The CDR3 DNA sequence: TGTGCCAGCCGGGGGACAGGGGGCGGCAACACTGAAGCTTTCTTT.